The 31 T cell receptor beta chains reported below all come from one sample, sequenced in a study of response to subunit inactivated influenza vaccine. TCRdb independently ran MiXCR on the RT-PCR reads; one entry per CDR3 protein. The sample has 630,000 or so distinct CDR3 sequences, 15% to 19% seen once. Material: PBMCs from blood, obtained 12 days after vaccination. The receptors shown here come from a man aged 45-65 years who received an inactivated influenza vaccine.

This clonotype was seen more than once but under ten times. The gene calls are TRBV7-2 and TRBJ1-1; D unresolved. Between the trimmed V and J ends, which lost 5 bases and 1 base, there was a span of 20 bases. This CDR3 contains 17 residues. Germline V lookup: CDR1 SGHTA, CDR2 FQGNSA. The CDR3 is CASSPPPRSLGNTEAFF. CDR3 nucleotide sequence: TGTGCCAGCAGCCCCCCCCCACGGAGTTTGGGGAACACTGAAGCTTTCTTT.

This clonotype was detected a few times. The chain has TRBV20-1 and TRBJ2-7, with a weak D call TRBD1 (6 bases). This CDR3 spans 14 amino acids. Germline assignment: CDR1 DFQATT and CDR2 SNEGSKA (reference sequence). The ends were cut back, 2 bases at V and 4 bases at J, with 15 bases in the middle. CDR3 residues: CSARTRPGEYEQYF. The CDR3, as DNA: TGCAGTGCTAGAACCCGGCCAGGGGAATACGAGCAGTACTTC.

The V gene is TRBV11-3, the J gene TRBJ2-5; D is undetermined. The germline CDR1 and CDR2 sequences are SGHNT and YENEEA. This CDR3 contains 17 residues. V dropped 5 bases and J dropped 0 bases, with 19 bases sitting between them. The CDR3 here is CASSPTWTATNQETQYF. The DNA of the CDR3 is TGTGCCAGCAGCCCAACCTGGACCGCGACAAACCAAGAGACCCAGTACTTC. The variable domain in full, with the rest retrieved from reference TRBV11-3 and TRBJ2-5, is EAGVVQSPRYKIIEKKQPVAFWCNPISGHNTLYWYLQNLGQGPELLIRYENEEAVDDSQLPKDRFSAERLKGVDSTLKIQPAELGDSAVYLCASSPTWTATNQETQYFGPGTRLLVL.

This clonotype was picked up many times. V and J are TRBV30 and TRBJ2-2, with D tentatively TRBD1 (5 bases). This CDR3 spans 17 amino acids. In germline, CDR1 is GTSNPN, CDR2 SVGIG (reference sequence). Trimming removed 2 bases from V and 4 bases from J, with 20 bases in between. The CDR3 sequence is CAWSWRSTGLGTGELFF. The CDR3 coding sequence is TGTGCCTGGAGTTGGCGTAGCACAGGTTTAGGCACCGGGGAGCTGTTTTTT.

The DNA of the CDR3 is TGTGCCAGCAGTCGGGGACGTCCCATGAACACCGGGGAGCTGTTTTTT. Protein product: CASSRGRPMNTGELFF. The chain is built from TRBV28 and TRBJ2-2; D may be TRBD1 or TRBD2 (5 bases each). Germline V gives CDR1 MDHEN, CDR2 SYDVKM. CDR3 length equals 16 residues. Trimming removed 5 bases from V and 1 base from J, with 14 bases in between.

In this sample, this clonotype turned up a few times. The chain couples TRBV15 to TRBJ2-2, with 7 positions matching TRBD1. Losses at the gene ends were 8 bases for V and 5 bases for J; bases not matched to a gene: 14. Germline values: CDR1 LNHNV, CDR2 YYDKDF (reference sequence). CDR3 length: 16 amino acids. This CDR3 reads CATSPTSTGWTGELFF. The CDR3, as DNA: TGTGCCACCTCTCCGACCTCGACAGGGTGGACCGGGGAGCTGTTTTTT.

There are many counts of this clonotype. The rearrangement joins TRBV29-1 to TRBJ2-4, with 8 nucleotides matching TRBD1. V dropped 2 bases and J dropped 6; count of bases not matched to a gene: 6. The V gene's germline CDR1 is SQVTM and CDR2 ANQGSEA. The CDR3 loop spans 14 amino acids. Here the CDR3 reads CSVEYGQGGNIQYF. The DNA for the CDR3 is TGCAGCGTTGAATACGGACAGGGTGGAAACATTCAGTACTTC.

This clonotype has a handful of counts. J is TRBJ2-3 and V is TRBV20-1; 7 nucleotides agree with TRBD2. In germline, CDR1 is DFQATT, CDR2 SNEGSKA (reference sequence). After removal of 5 bases from V and 6 bases from J, the junction contained 11 bases not matched to a gene. The CDR3 totals 14 residues. DNA of the CDR3: TGCAGTGCTGGGCGTAGACTAGCCGGCGATACGCAGTATTTT. Amino acids: CSAGRRLAGDTQYF.

This clonotype was seen a handful of times. The V call is TRBV12-3 or TRBV12-4, the J call TRBJ2-3; possible D gene TRBD2, 6 bases. V lost 6 bases and J 3 bases, leaving 13 bases between the germline ends. This CDR3 has 14 amino acids. The CDR3 nucleotides are TGTGCCAGCAGATCCGGGACTCCGACAGATACGCAGTATTTT. Its protein is CASRSGTPTDTQYF.

The chain links TRBV5-8 to TRBJ2-7; 7 nucleotides line up with TRBD1. This CDR3 is 14 amino acids long. The germline gives CDR1 SGHTS, CDR2 YDEGEE. V gave up 2 bases and J gave up 2 bases; unmatched junction bases: 4. In nucleotides, the CDR3 is TGTGCCAGCAGCTTCCGGGACAGTCCCTACGAGCAGTACTTC. It yields the protein CASSFRDSPYEQYF.

The chain links TRBV6-2 or TRBV6-3 to TRBJ2-7, with D possibly called TRBD1 or TRBD2 (5 bases each). With 2 bases removed from V and 8 bases from J, the gap between germline ends came to 25 bases. The CDR3 extends over 17 amino acids. The germline gives CDR1 MNHEY, CDR2 SVGEGT. The CDR3 protein is CASSYARGFTGTDKQYF. The DNA of the CDR3 is TGTGCCAGCAGTTACGCAAGAGGGTTTACCGGGACGGACAAGCAGTACTTC.

This clonotype has just a few counts. V is TRBV20-1 and J is TRBJ1-5, with D uncertain. The CDR3 is 13 residues long. Germline V gives CDR1 DFQATT, CDR2 SNEGSKA (reference sequence). Trimming left V 4 bases short and J 0 bases short, with 7 bases between. CDR3 loop: CSAIEHSNQPQHF. CDR3 in DNA: TGCAGTGCTATAGAACATAGCAATCAGCCCCAGCATTTT.

Concerning this clonotype itself: The DNA is left out, because the CDR3 cannot be placed on it with certainty; the CDR3 is given as TCRdb lists it. This chain links TRBV7-9 with TRBJ2-5. The CDR3 is 15 residues long, counting both termini. CDR1 is SEHNR and CDR2 is FQNEAQ in the germline V gene (reference sequence). CDR3 loop: CASSFWRGYQETQYF.

In its sample, this clonotype was seen a few times. The chain uses TRBV29-1 and TRBJ1-2; 8 bases are shared with TRBD1. The CDR3 is made up of 18 amino acids. With V trimmed by 2 bases and J by 0 bases, 14 bases remained unmatched. Germline V gives CDR1 SQVTM, CDR2 ANQGSEA. CDR3 bases: TGCAGCGTTGAATTGATTTCGACAGGGGTTTATCCTAACTATGGCTACACCTTC. Protein product: CSVELISTGVYPNYGYTF.

The chain couples TRBV2 to TRBJ2-7, with no clear D. Germline CDR1 is SNHLY and CDR2 is FYNNEI. This CDR3 is 13 amino acids long. V lost 6 bases, J lost 1 base, and 10 bases lay in between. The CDR3 loop is CASRPPNSYEQYF. Here the CDR3 DNA reads TGTGCCAGCAGGCCTCCCAATTCCTACGAGCAGTACTTC.

J is TRBJ2-7 and V is TRBV29-1; tentative D call: TRBD1 (7 bases). V shed 7 bases and J shed 6 bases, with 13 bases lying between them. The CDR3 is made up of 11 amino acids. From germline, CDR1 is SQVTM and CDR2 ANQGSEA. CDR3 DNA: TGCAGCGGGACCCAGGGGGGCGAGCAGTACTTC. Its protein product is CSGTQGGEQYF.

The genes are TRBV6-2 or TRBV6-3 and TRBJ2-1; D is unclear. Per germline, CDR1 MNHEY and CDR2 SVGEGT. Trimming removed 5 bases at V and 4 bases at J, with 9 bases between. The CDR3 sequence is 13 residues long. DNA of the CDR3: TGTGCCAGCAGTCGCCCAGGTTACAATGAGCAGTTCTTC. Protein: CASSRPGYNEQFF.

This clonotype was picked up many times. The rearrangement joins TRBV12-3 or TRBV12-4 to TRBJ1-5, with TRBD1 matching over 8 bases. The CDR3 has 14 amino acids. Losses at the gene ends were 3 bases for V and 7 bases for J; bases not matched to a gene: 5. CDR3: CASSFGQGKQPQHF. The CDR3 region has the DNA TGTGCCAGCAGTTTCGGACAGGGTAAACAGCCCCAGCATTTT.

The chain has TRBV20-1 and TRBJ2-2, with 7 bases that match TRBD1. The V gene's germline CDR1 is DFQATT and CDR2 SNEGSKA (reference sequence). The V gene end was trimmed by 5 bases and the J gene end by 4 bases; junction bases not matched to a gene: 7. This CDR3 contains 14 residues. This chain's CDR3 is CSAVTGYGTGELFF. CDR3 nucleotides: TGCAGTGCTGTGACAGGGTACGGCACCGGGGAGCTGTTTTTT.

The table lists this clonotype with a few counts. V is TRBV5-1 and J is TRBJ2-1; D might be TRBD2 (6 bases). The V and J ends lost 5 bases and 4 bases respectively, with 16 bases between them. Germline lookup yields CDR1 SGHRS and CDR2 YFSETQ. CDR3 length: 15 amino acids. The CDR3 sequence is CASRPPSDNYNEQFF. In nucleotides, the CDR3 is TGCGCCAGCAGGCCCCCTAGCGACAATTACAATGAGCAGTTCTTC.

Only a few counts were recorded for this clonotype. This chain connects TRBV3-1 to TRBJ2-1, with D uncertain. V lost 0 bases to trimming and J lost 9 bases, with 18 bases between them. Germline CDR1 and CDR2: LGHDT and YNNKEL (reference sequence). The CDR3 runs 16 residues. This chain's CDR3 is CASSQEVRVTGGEQFF. In DNA, the CDR3 is TGTGCCAGCAGCCAAGAAGTTCGGGTCACTGGTGGTGAGCAGTTCTTC.

This clonotype was observed a handful of times. The rearrangement links TRBV9 to TRBJ2-1; D gene uncertain. CDR3 length: 15 residues. V shed 5 bases and J shed 0 bases, with 12 bases lying between them. Per the germline V gene, CDR1 is SGDLS and CDR2 is YYNGEE. DNA for the CDR3: TGTGCCAGCAGTTCCGCGGCGCACTCCTACAATGAGCAGTTCTTC. This sequence encodes CASSSAAHSYNEQFF.

This clonotype occurred a few times. The chain couples TRBV24-1 to TRBJ1-2, with D possibly being TRBD1 (5 bases). This CDR3 region has 14 residues. With 3 bases removed from V and 7 bases from J, the gap between germline ends came to 14 bases. The germline V gene encodes CDR1 KGHDR and CDR2 SFDVKD. CDR3 sequence reads: CATSDGTLRGGYTF. CDR3 sequence (DNA): TGTGCCACCAGTGATGGGACCTTAAGGGGTGGCTACACCTTC.

This clonotype has just a few counts. This rearrangement joins TRBV27 to TRBJ2-1; D is unresolved. Germline V gives CDR1 MNHEY, CDR2 SMNVEV (reference sequence). The V end was cut by 1 base, the J end by 10 bases, with 14 bases between. The CDR3 sequence is 14 residues long. CDR3 residues: CASSLLNRPHEQFF. The CDR3 nucleotides are TGTGCCAGCAGTTTATTGAACCGGCCGCACGAGCAGTTCTTC.

This clonotype occurred many times. The rearrangement joins TRBV7-2 to TRBJ2-7, with D possibly called TRBD1 or TRBD2 (5 bases each). The CDR3 extends over 14 amino acids. Germline values: CDR1 SGHTA, CDR2 FQGNSA. V lost 5 bases to trimming and J lost 0 bases, with 11 bases between them. CDR3 sequence reads: CASSHLGPSYEQYF. CDR3 coding DNA: TGTGCCAGCAGCCACTTGGGACCCTCCTACGAGCAGTACTTC. Drawing the rest from reference TRBV7-2 and TRBJ2-7, the complete variable domain is GAGVSQSPSNKVTEKGKDVELRCDPISGHTALYWYRQSLGQGLEFLIYFQGNSAPDKSGLPSDRFSAERTGGSVSTLTIQRTQQEDSAVYLCASSHLGPSYEQYFGPGTRLTVT.

The chain links TRBV4-3 to TRBJ1-6, with unresolved D. This CDR3 region has 15 residues. Germline CDR1 and CDR2: LGHNA and YSLEER. The ends were cut back, 0 bases at V and 10 bases at J, with 13 bases in the middle. The CDR3 protein is CASSQDYGAKSPLHF. Written as DNA, the CDR3 is TGCGCCAGCAGCCAAGATTACGGAGCAAAATCACCCCTCCACTTT.

The chain links TRBV20-1 to TRBJ2-1; D is ambiguous. The V and J ends lost 5 bases and 4 bases respectively, with 9 bases between them. This CDR3 has 12 amino acids. Germline CDR1 reads DFQATT; CDR2 reads SNEGSKA (reference sequence). The CDR3 region has the DNA TGCAGTGCTCTCCTTTATTACAATGAGCAGTTCTTC. The encoded protein is CSALLYYNEQFF.

This chain joins TRBV7-8 and TRBJ2-5, with 9 nucleotides matching TRBD2. With 6 bases clipped from V and 7 bases from J, the junction kept 15 bases outside the gene matches. CDR1 is SGHVS, CDR2 FQNEAQ, per germline. The CDR3 has 16 amino acids. The CDR3 nucleotides are TGTGCCAGCAGACCTCAGCGGGGGGAGTTTCGGGGGACCCAGTACTTC. Amino acids: CASRPQRGEFRGTQYF.

This sequence joins TRBV5-1 and TRBJ2-1; 10 bases line up with TRBD2. After removal of 4 bases from V and 7 bases from J, the junction contained 11 bases not matched to a gene. Per the germline V gene, CDR1 is SGHRS and CDR2 is YFSETQ. The CDR3 sequence is 16 residues long. CDR3 protein: CASSTRTSGSYNEQFF. The CDR3 DNA follows: TGCGCCAGCAGCACAAGGACTAGCGGAAGCTATAATGAGCAGTTCTTC.

J is TRBJ2-3 and V is TRBV7-9, with 10 bases identical to TRBD1. The CDR3 is 14 residues long. Unmatched junction bases numbered 4, after V lost 7 bases and J lost 3 bases. The germline gives CDR1 SEHNR, CDR2 FQNEAQ (reference sequence). The CDR3 protein is CASTSDRGTDTQYF. The CDR3 bases are TGTGCCAGCACCTCGGACAGGGGGACAGATACGCAGTATTTT.

A few counts support this clonotype. This chain links TRBV5-1 with TRBJ2-2; TRBD2 agrees at 14 bases. Looked up from germline, CDR1 is SGHRS and CDR2 is YFSETQ. V dropped 4 bases and J dropped 6; count of bases not matched to a gene: 5. The CDR3 totals 16 residues. CDR3 in DNA: TGCGCCAGCAGCCCACAGGGACTAGCGGGGGCCGGGGAGCTGTTTTTT. Protein: CASSPQGLAGAGELFF.